This TCR beta chain was observed in a study of brain T cells in children with intractable seizures. TCRdb keeps only in-frame clones here, not all; method: immunoSEQ multiplex PCR. The sample carries 65,000 to 85,000 clones, 93% recorded once. Of note for this clone: Its specificity is unknown.

The sequenced cases were selected for having the highest brain T cell transcript signatures. Before surgery, patients took at least one anti-epileptic drug. Study outcomes and limitations: Only CDR3 sequence similarity suggested viral specificity, without known HCMV serostatus.

The sequence was collected from a boy less than two years old with tuberous sclerosis and intractable seizures. Specimen: peripheral blood, collected at surgery.

CDR3 region: CASGTIAESTDTQYF. CDR3 bases: TGCGCCAGCGGGACGATAGCGGAAAGCACAGATACGCAGTATTTT. The gene calls are TRBV4-1 and TRBJ2-3, with D perhaps matching TRBD2 (6 bases). V dropped 8 bases and J dropped 0 bases, with 15 bases sitting between them. From germline, CDR1 is MGHRA and CDR2 YSYEKL. This CDR3 has 15 amino acids.